The next 9 T cell receptor beta chains were all read from a single sample in a study of blood T cell repertoires in COVID-19 (dated by TCRdb to between 2020 and 2021). Library generation was performed with the immunoSEQ multiplex PCR assay. The source is immuneACCESS, and TCRdb retained only in-frame sequences with V and J called. Part of the clones is not carried over; for the studies checked, unresolved V genes explain less than half of this, and the remainder is unexplained. Counted in this sample were around 94,000 clones; about nine tenths of them appeared once. The ten largest clones take up around 5% of the sample. What was sequenced was peripheral blood. These TCRs come from a woman in her 50s with COVID-19, enrolled during active disease.

The chain carries TRBV7-2 and TRBJ1-2; TRBD1 matches at 7 bases. This CDR3 contains 16 residues. Trimming cost V 1 base and J 0 bases; bases outside gene matches: 5. Germline CDR1 and CDR2: SGHTA and FQGNSA. Here the CDR3 reads CASSLDRGLPNYGYTF. For the CDR3, the DNA is TGTGCCAGCAGCTTAGACAGGGGCCTGCCTAACTATGGCTACACCTTC.

The rearrangement joins TRBV5-6 to TRBJ2-5; weak D call: TRBD2 (6 bases). The length of the CDR3 is 14 residues. Trimming took off 0 bases at V and 5 bases at J, with 11 bases between the two ends. The germline V gene has CDR1 SGHDT and CDR2 YYEEEE. This CDR3 reads CASSLDPSDETQYF. The CDR3 coding sequence is TGTGCCAGCAGCTTGGATCCTAGCGACGAGACCCAGTACTTC.

The chain carries TRBV9 and TRBJ2-3; 8 nucleotides line up with TRBD2. The CDR3 spans 15 residues. The trim removed 4 bases at V and 4 bases at J, leaving 8 bases unmatched. Germline assignment: CDR1 SGDLS and CDR2 YYNGEE. The CDR3 sequence is CASSSDGGAADTQYF. The CDR3 DNA is TGTGCCAGCAGCTCGGACGGGGGGGCCGCAGATACGCAGTATTTT.

The chain links TRBV12-5 to TRBJ2-5, with D possibly being TRBD2 (6 bases). The CDR3 has 14 residues. Germline CDR1 LGHNT, CDR2 FRNRAP. The V and J ends lost 0 bases and 3 bases respectively, with 8 bases between them. Here the CDR3 reads CASGLVPGEETQYF. The CDR3 DNA follows: TGTGCTAGTGGTTTGGTACCGGGGGAAGAGACCCAGTACTTC.

CDR3 nucleotide sequence: TGTGCCTGGAGTGGAACTCCGGGACAGCTGCACTCCTATAATTCACCCCTCCACTTT. Translating it yields CAWSGTPGQLHSYNSPLHF. The rearrangement uses TRBV30 and TRBJ1-6; the match to TRBD1 covers 7 bases. The CDR3 runs 19 residues. Germline CDR1 is GTSNPN and CDR2 is SVGIG (reference sequence). Trimming took 1 base from V and 0 from J; bases not matched to a gene: 12. Variable domain in full (rest from reference TRBV30 and TRBJ1-6): SQTIHQWPATLVQPVGSPLSLECTVEGTSNPNLYWYRQAAGRGLQLLFYSVGIGQISSEVPQNLSASRPQDRQFILSSKKLLLSDSGFYLCAWSGTPGQLHSYNSPLHFGNGTRLTVT.

The rearrangement joins TRBV5-1 to TRBJ1-4, with 9 bases fitting TRBD1. Trimming took 4 bases from V and 8 from J; bases not matched to a gene: 9. CDR3 length: 15 amino acids. Germline CDR1 reads SGHRS; CDR2 reads YFSETQ. The CDR3 sequence is CASSPRTGAGEKLFF. CDR3 DNA: TGCGCCAGCAGCCCCCGGACAGGGGCGGGAGAAAAACTGTTTTTT.

The V gene is TRBV28, the J gene TRBJ1-2; possibly TRBD1 for D (5 bases). This CDR3 spans 14 amino acids. Between the trimmed V and J ends, which lost 5 bases and 5 bases, there was a span of 15 bases. Germline V gene lookup returns CDR1 MDHEN and CDR2 SYDVKM. For the CDR3, the DNA is TGTGCCAGCAGTCCCCCGGGGGGTAATTATGGCTACACCTTC. It specifies CASSPPGGNYGYTF.

The chain employs TRBV6-6 and TRBJ2-7, with no clear D. Germline V CDR1 and CDR2: MNHNY, SVGAGI (reference sequence). The CDR3 is 12 amino acids. Trimming took off 5 bases at V and 3 bases at J, with 8 bases between the two ends. This CDR3 is CASSVRYYEQYF. The CDR3 coding sequence is TGTGCCAGCAGTGTCAGGTACTACGAGCAGTACTTC.

As DNA, the CDR3 is TGTGCCATCAGTGAACGGACTAGCGGGGGCCGTGAGACCCAGTACTTC. It is translated as CAISERTSGGRETQYF. V usage is TRBV10-3 and J usage is TRBJ2-5; TRBD2 matches at 13 bases. The ends lost 3 bases at V and 5 bases at J; junction bases unmatched: 6. Per the germline V gene, CDR1 is ENHRY and CDR2 is SYGVKD. The CDR3 spans 16 residues.